This T cell receptor (beta chain) was profiled in a study of blood T cell repertoires in COVID-19 (dated by TCRdb to 2019 to 2021). Regarding the study in general: Collaborator samples came from the United States, Italy and Spain and covered acute and convalescent phases of COVID-19. The dataset comprised deeply sampled blood TCRbeta repertoires from subjects exposed to, actively infected with, or recovered from COVID-19. The prospective study material was composed of cDNA or gDNA derived from T cells, B-cell-depleted T cells, or PBMCs. A de-identified subject ID, COVID-19 status, age in years and sex were almost always included in the sample metadata. Where HLA class I and class II types were available, the types were taken from metadata supplied by the sample provider, not from assay-based typing. Samples were obtained from the ongoing ImmuneRACE study (first 160 participants) and from 1,254 subjects provided by 6 global collaborators. The repertoires were made available in a free public database intended to serve as a resource for research on the immune response to SARS-CoV-2. Broader findings and caveats from the paper: Clinical and demographic metadata were provided uncurated, with the amount varying by source and participant.

The immunoSEQ Assay, a bias-controlled multiplex PCR, was used to amplify TCRbeta CDR3 regions from genomic DNA. The paper's processing steps were these. The number of nucleated cells in each sample was estimated by amplification of reference gene primers within the assay. To quantify the absolute abundance of each unique TCRbeta CDR3 rearrangement, sequence reads were collapsed and filtered. For each sample, productive Simpson clonality was calculated as the square root of Simpson's diversity index across productive rearrangements. The clones in this table, taken by TCRdb from immuneACCESS, are in-frame only. Not every clone is retained; where verified, under half of the shortfall comes from an unresolved V gene, and the cause of the rest is unknown. V, J and clone size derive from that table, while D and trimming were established from the DNA sequence. The sample contains approximately 170,000 clones, about 85% of them found a single time. The ten largest clones take up around 8.4% of the sample.

V ends up 6 bases short and J 8 bases short, with an unmatched junction base count of 8. The germline V gene (reference sequence) supplies CDR1 LGHDT and CDR2 YNNKEL. Its CDR3 holds 14 amino acids, cysteine through phenylalanine. Of all the DNA, just the CDR3 is kept, 42 bases in frame from base 1. In Seattle, one collaborating source enrolled patients while the infection was active and tracked those patients longitudinally over the course of disease. Whole blood was collected in K2EDTA tubes by collaborating institutions according to the institutions' own protocols. For TCRbeta analysis, collaborators shipped samples as frozen whole blood, isolated PBMCs, or DNA extracted from either of those sample types. This clone turned up a few times. Its binding antigen is unknown. No base-level quality is on record; no much larger clone is a single base apart.

The TCR was taken from a woman of 80 years or more with COVID-19, enrolled during active disease. In this chain, TRBV3-1 (or the pseudogene TRBV3-2) is recombined with TRBJ1-4, with 8 bases in between that match TRBD1. The sequenced material came from peripheral blood. Here is the DNA: TGTGCCAGCAGACGACAGGGGCTAGAAGAAAAACTGTTTTTT. Translated, this gives CASRRQGLEEKLFF.